This T cell receptor beta chain derives from a study of cytomegalovirus exposure and HLA in healthy donors. V lost 1 base to trimming and J lost 5 bases, with 11 bases between them. Looked up from germline, CDR1 is SGHTA and CDR2 is FQGNSA. The CDR3 runs to 14 residues. In the case of this clone: Its target is unknown.

Broader study findings: There were some public TCRs occurring in many donors, but most TCR sequences were rare.

Clones were sequenced by immunoSEQ multiplex PCR, and TCRdb holds only the in-frame ones, with some missing. The repertoire includes roughly 60,000 clones, 90% to 97% of them detected once, and approximately 0.91% sits in the top ten. Material for sequencing was PBMCs. The source is a man aged 18 to 30 in good health and CMV-seronegative. The V and J genes are TRBV7-2 and TRBJ1-2; weak D call: TRBD1 (5 bases). The CDR3 reads CASSLGGGGYGYTF. CDR3 DNA: TGTGCCAGCAGCTTAGGGGGGGGAGGGTATGGCTACACCTTC.